A few counts support the clone carrying this T cell receptor (beta chain). Its antigen is unknown. One entry per CDR3 protein results from TCRdb running MiXCR on the RT-PCR reads. The table includes roughly 630,000 distinct CDR3 sequences, 12% to 15% detected once. Germline assignment: CDR1 SGHTA and CDR2 FQGNSA. The CDR3 covers 15 residues. The V gene lost 4 bases and the J gene lost 6 bases, with 18 bases spanning the gap. The sample is drawn from a study of response to subunit inactivated influenza vaccine. Study findings and constraints: The authors put forward the suggestion that each seasonal influenza vaccination may bring in only a limited number of new T cells.

The V and J genes are TRBV7-2 and TRBJ1-2, with D perhaps matching TRBD1 (5 bases). The sequence derives from a man between 50 and 59 years old who received an inactivated influenza vaccine. The material was PBMCs from blood, obtained about 14 days before vaccination. The CDR3 DNA follows: TGTGCCAGCAGCTCCAACCGGGACGATTCGGATGGCTACACCTTC. This gives the protein CASSSNRDDSDGYTF.